This T cell receptor beta chain was retrieved from a study of T cells in Graves' hyperthyroidism and ophthalmopathy. Study summary: Peripheral blood was secured at the point of initial diagnosis, before any treatment.

The junction had 12 bases not matched to a gene; V was cut back by 5 bases and J by 5 bases. Germline V gene sequence: CDR1 SGHTA, CDR2 FQGTGA. This CDR3 spans 17 amino acids. Regions amplified from RNA transcripts were the TCR beta CDR3 regions. The study used the HTBI primer set for a first-round RT-PCR of the TCR CDR3. MiXCR, run by TCRdb on the multiplex PCR reads, gives a single entry per CDR3 protein. Of approximately 530,000 distinct CDR3 sequences in the sample, about a sixth are singletons; the top ten hold about 17%. Over 18 months, lack of ophthalmopathy progression marked Graves' hyperthyroidism as stable. Patients aged 18 to 65 had newly diagnosed hyperthyroidism lasting under 2 months.

The sample taken for sequencing was blood. This clonotype originated in a woman in her late teens or twenties with Graves' hyperthyroidism. V usage is TRBV7-3 and J usage is TRBJ2-1; TRBD1 aligns across 10 bases. The CDR3 DNA reads TGTGCCAGCAGCCCGCAAGGGCGGACAGGGGGGAACAATGAGCAGTTCTTC. This encodes CASSPQGRTGGNNEQFF.